This is a list of T cell receptor beta chains from one sample in a study of blood T cell repertoires in COVID-19. Produced via immunoSEQ multiplex PCR; TCRdb's table is partial and in-frame only. The table lists roughly 260,000 clones, about 87% of them singletons. The sequenced material came from peripheral blood. Receptors originate from a man between 60 and 70 years old who had recovered from COVID-19. The CDR3 runs from the conserved cysteine through the conserved F or W. Each record gives: J gene, clone size, D gene, CDR3 length, V gene, CDR3 DNA, CDR3 protein. The D gene is left open where the match is weak. Not every row has a clone size; where given, it reads once, few, many or a size class.

>TRBJ2-7|.|.|13|TRBV11-3
TGTGCCAGCAGCTTAGGGACAGCGCACGAGCAGTACTTC
CASSLGTAHEQYF
>TRBJ2-5|.|.|13|TRBV11-2
TGTGCCAGCAGCTTAGTAAGAGGGGGGACCCAGTACTTC
CASSLVRGGTQYF
>TRBJ2-1|.|.|15|TRBV7-2
TGTGCCAGCAGCTTGGGCGGGGGCCATTACAATGAGCAGTTCTTC
CASSLGGGHYNEQFF
>TRBJ2-1|.|TRBD2|13|TRBV9
TGTGCCAGCAGCGTAATGGCGGGGGTCGAGCAGTTCTTC
CASSVMAGVEQFF
>TRBJ1-1|.|.|15|TRBV7-3
TGTGCCAGCAGCCCCAGGGCAGGGCCGAACACTGAAGCTTTCTTT
CASSPRAGPNTEAFF
>TRBJ2-2|.|TRBD1|16|TRBV14
TGTGCCAGCAGCCAACTAACAGGGGGCAGAACCGGGGAGCTGTTTTTT
CASSQLTGGRTGELFF
>TRBJ2-7|.|.|12|TRBV3-1/TRBV3-2
TGTGCCAGCAGCCTTAGGAGCTACGAGCAGTACTTC
CASSLRSYEQYF
>TRBJ2-7|.|TRBD1|15|TRBV23-1
TGCGCCAGCAGTTCAGAAGGACAGGGCTACTACGAGCAGTACTTC
CASSSEGQGYYEQYF
>TRBJ1-2|.|.|13|TRBV5-1
TGCGCCAGCAGCCGAGACAGCAACTATGGCTACACCTTC
CASSRDSNYGYTF
>TRBJ2-1|.|TRBD2|15|TRBV11-3
TGTGCCAGCAGCTTAGACCGGGGGGGATACAATGAGCAGTTCTTC
CASSLDRGGYNEQFF
>TRBJ1-2|.|.|15|TRBV24-1
TGTGCCACCAGTGACCCGGACAGCGCATTCTATGGCTACACCTTC
CATSDPDSAFYGYTF
>TRBJ2-1|.|TRBD2|17|TRBV5-1
TGCGCCAGCAGCATGCATACTAGCGGGGGGGCAGGCAATGAGCAGTTCTTC
CASSMHTSGGAGNEQFF
>TRBJ1-2|once|.|13|TRBV19
TGTGCCAGTACCCCCCGACTGCAGAGGGGCTACACCTTC
CASTPRLQRGYTF
>TRBJ1-1|.|TRBD1|14|TRBV5-4
TGTGCCAGCAGCCAGGACAGGGTGAACACTGAAGCTTTCTTT
CASSQDRVNTEAFF
>TRBJ2-7|.|TRBD1|17|TRBV5-1
TGCGCCAGCAGCTTTAGAAACAGGGGGGCGAGCTCCTACGAGCAGTACTTC
CASSFRNRGASSYEQYF
>TRBJ1-5|.|TRBD1|18|TRBV10-3
TGTGCCATCAGTGAGTCTCGCGGCAGGGGGAGCGGCAATCAGCCCCAGCATTTT
CAISESRGRGSGNQPQHF
>TRBJ1-1|.|TRBD1|16|TRBV6-6
TGTGCCAGCAGTTACTTCACAGGGGCGATGAACACTGAAGCTTTCTTT
CASSYFTGAMNTEAFF
>TRBJ2-1|.|TRBD2|19|TRBV15
TGTGCCACCAGCAGCGCCGTGCGGGGGGGCCTGTACTCCTACAATGAGCAGTTCTTC
CATSSAVRGGLYSYNEQFF
>TRBJ2-5|.|TRBD1|14|TRBV18
TGTGCCAGCTCACCGGACAGGGTCAGGGAGACCCAGTACTTC
CASSPDRVRETQYF
>TRBJ1-4|.|.|13|TRBV6-5
TGTGCCAGCAGTGACTCGGCGGAGAACTGTAGGTTTTTT
CASSDSAENCRFF
>TRBJ1-5|.|TRBD1|15|TRBV19
TGTGCCAGTAGATCTAAGACAGGGGGCGATCAGCCCCAGCATTTT
CASRSKTGGDQPQHF
>TRBJ1-1|.|.|14|TRBV6-5
TGTGCCAGCAGCCCCCGCAGGGGAGACACTGAAGCTTTCTTT
CASSPRRGDTEAFF
>TRBJ2-3|.|TRBD2|16|TRBV6-4
TGTGCCAGCAGTGTTAGTAGCGGGGGGGCAACAGATACGCAGTATTTT
CASSVSSGGATDTQYF
>TRBJ2-3|.|TRBD1|16|TRBV7-9
TGTGCCAGCAGCTCCCGAGCGACAGGGAGCACAGATACGCAGTATTTT
CASSSRATGSTDTQYF
>TRBJ1-5|.|TRBD1|16|TRBV5-1
TGCGCCAGCAGACCCGGGACAGGGTTAGGAAGTCAGCCCCAGCATTTT
CASRPGTGLGSQPQHF
>TRBJ1-6|.|TRBD1|15|TRBV6-1
TGTGCCAGCAGTGAAGGGGGACAGTATAATTCACCCCTCCACTTT
CASSEGGQYNSPLHF